In its sample, the clone carrying this T cell receptor beta chain was seen once. No antigen is known for it. The data belong to a study of cytomegalovirus exposure and HLA in healthy donors. Overall study findings and caveats: Rarity marked most TCR sequences, yet some public TCRs occurred in many donors.

Primers for the PCR totalled 60 Vbeta and 13 Jbeta. TCRdb's table, derived via immunoSEQ multiplex PCR, lists solely in-frame clones and lacks some. The sample includes roughly 100,000 clones, approximately 78% seen only once; the top ten take around 1.5%. J gave up 2 bases and V 0 bases, and 4 bases lay outside the gene matches. CDR3 length: 15 residues. The V gene's germline CDR1 is SGHRS and CDR2 YFSETQ. This clonotype was obtained from a middle-aged woman in good health and CMV-seronegative. The rearrangement links TRBV5-1 to TRBJ2-5; 7 nucleotides agree with TRBD1. The sample was PBMCs. CDR3 bases: TGCGCCAGCAGCTTGGGTCTGGGACAGCAAGAGACCCAGTACTTC. It encodes CASSLGLGQQETQYF.